Below, 20 T cell receptor beta chains from the same sample are listed, as sequenced in a study of blood T cell repertoires in COVID-19 (dated by TCRdb to about 2020). Receptor amplification or capture employed the immunoSEQ multiplex PCR assay. TCRdb provides this immuneACCESS table in a form limited to in-frame rearrangements. Some clones are lacking; in checked studies, under half of them reflect an unresolved V gene, and why the rest are absent is not known. This sample lists fewer than 250,000 clones; around four fifths were detected once. The ten top clones hold roughly 6.4% of the sample. The sample was peripheral blood. These TCRs come from a woman between 55 and 75 years old with active or convalescent COVID-19.

The J gene is TRBJ2-7, the V gene TRBV6-5; 12 bases agree with TRBD1. CDR3 length equals 15 residues. V lost 7 bases and J lost 10; bases outside the gene matches: 14. Germline values: CDR1 MNHEY, CDR2 SVGAGI. CDR3 in DNA: TGTGCCAGCACTCCCGGAGGGACAGGGGGCTCAGGACAGTACTTC. This translates into CASTPGGTGGSGQYF.

CDR3 in amino acids: CASSFTTGVNTEAFF. For the CDR3, the DNA is TGTGCCAGCAGCTTCACGACAGGAGTGAACACTGAAGCTTTCTTT. V is TRBV5-6 and J is TRBJ1-1; tentative D call: TRBD1 (6 bases). V lost 2 bases and J 0 bases, leaving 11 bases between the germline ends. The V gene's germline CDR1 is SGHDT and CDR2 YYEEEE. CDR3 size: 15 residues. The full variable domain, in which reference TRBV5-6 and TRBJ1-1 provide the parts outside the CDR3, is DAGVTQSPTHLIKTRGQQVTLRCSPKSGHDTVSWYQQALGQGPQFIFQYYEEEERQRGNFPDRFSGHQFPNYSSELNVNALLLGDSALYLCASSFTTGVNTEAFFGQGTRLTVV.

The chain couples TRBV28 to TRBJ2-2; 8 bases agree with TRBD2. The germline CDR1 and CDR2 sequences are MDHEN and SYDVKM. The junction had 9 bases not matched to a gene; V was cut back by 5 bases and J by 7 bases. The CDR3 sequence is 15 residues long. CDR3 protein: CASSPRTSIRGELFF. The CDR3 DNA follows: TGTGCCAGCAGTCCCAGGACTAGCATTCGCGGGGAGCTGTTTTTT.

The genes are TRBV20-1 and TRBJ2-1; 10 bases match TRBD2. The CDR3 is made up of 16 amino acids. V shed 3 bases, J shed 5 bases, and the junction held 10 bases outside the gene matches. Germline-derived CDR1 and CDR2 are DFQATT and SNEGSKA (reference sequence). CDR3 sequence: CSASLYSGGPNNEQFF. Written as DNA, the CDR3 is TGCAGTGCTAGTCTCTATAGCGGGGGGCCTAACAATGAGCAGTTCTTC.

V usage is TRBV7-9 and J usage is TRBJ2-6, with 11 bases that match TRBD1. The CDR3 is 18 amino acids. Looked up from germline, CDR1 is SEHNR and CDR2 is FQNEAQ (reference sequence). J lost 2 bases, V lost 1 base, and 4 bases had no gene match. The CDR3 loop is CASSLGTGGHPGANVLTF. CDR3 sequence (DNA): TGTGCCAGCAGCTTAGGGACAGGGGGCCATCCTGGGGCCAACGTCCTGACTTTC.

The CDR3 bases are TGTGCCAGCAGCTCAACAGGGGACCTACGAGAGACCCAGTACTTC. This sequence encodes CASSSTGDLRETQYF. The gene calls are TRBV11-1 and TRBJ2-5, with 7 bases identical to TRBD1. V shed 4 bases, J shed 4 bases, and the junction held 9 bases outside the gene matches. Per the germline V gene, CDR1 is SGHAT and CDR2 is FQDESV (reference sequence). This CDR3 is 15 amino acids long. The variable domain in full, completed from reference TRBV11-1 and TRBJ2-5, reads EAEVAQSPRYKITEKSQAVAFWCDPISGHATLYWYRQILGQGPELLVQFQDESVVDDSQLPKDRFSAERLKGVDSTLKIQPAELGDSAMYLCASSSTGDLRETQYFGPGTRLLVL.

The CDR3 loop is CASRPGQLRAEAFF. The CDR3 nucleotides are TGTGCCAGCAGACCGGGACAGCTCAGGGCTGAAGCTTTCTTT. The V call is TRBV6-5, the J call TRBJ1-1; 7 bases agree with TRBD1. CDR3 length equals 14 residues. The germline V gene has CDR1 MNHEY and CDR2 SVGAGI. The V gene end was trimmed by 6 bases and the J gene end by 6 bases; junction bases not matched to a gene: 10.

The chain couples TRBV11-3 to TRBJ2-1, with D possibly TRBD2 on 5 matching bases. This CDR3 spans 12 amino acids. Trimming shortened V by 6 bases and J by 4 bases, and 7 bases separated the two germline ends. The germline CDR1 and CDR2 sequences are SGHNT and YENEEA. CDR3 sequence (DNA): TGTGCCAGCAGTCGAGGGTACAATGAGCAGTTCTTC. Its translation: CASSRGYNEQFF.

The chain has TRBV4-1 and TRBJ2-5, with D perhaps matching TRBD2 (5 bases). Germline-derived CDR1 and CDR2 are MGHRA and YSYEKL. This CDR3 is built from 16 residues. The germline V and J ends were trimmed by 4 bases and 3 bases, with 18 bases remaining between them. The CDR3 loop reads CASSPLNGGIKETQYF. The CDR3 region has the DNA TGCGCCAGCAGCCCCCTTAACGGAGGCATAAAAGAGACCCAGTACTTC.

The V call is TRBV30, the J call TRBJ2-5; TRBD2 aligns across 10 bases. Germline loops: CDR1 GTSNPN, CDR2 SVGIG (reference sequence). The CDR3 spans 14 residues. V shed 4 bases, J shed 5 bases, and the junction held 7 bases outside the gene matches. The CDR3, as DNA: TGTGCCTGGAAGACCCCGGGACTAGCGGAGACCCAGTACTTC. Its protein product is CAWKTPGLAETQYF.

This sequence joins TRBV11-2 and TRBJ2-2; possible D gene TRBD1, 5 bases. V lost 5 bases and J lost 1, with 11 bases in between. Germline CDR1 reads SGHAT; CDR2 reads FQNNGV. The CDR3 is 15 amino acids. DNA for the CDR3: TGTGCCAGCAGCCCACTCACAGGGAACACCGGGGAGCTGTTTTTT. Translated, it gives CASSPLTGNTGELFF.

This clone occurred a few times. The rearrangement uses TRBV18 and TRBJ2-3; TRBD1 is a possible D gene (6 bases). This CDR3 contains 15 residues. Trimming stripped 1 base from V and 0 bases from J, with 8 bases between. The germline CDR1 and CDR2 sequences are KGHSH and LQKENI. The DNA of the CDR3 is TGTGCCAGCTCACCACGGGGGCGTAGCACAGATACGCAGTATTTT. Protein product: CASSPRGRSTDTQYF.

V and J are TRBV24-1 and TRBJ2-1; 7 bases are a match to TRBD1. The CDR3 sequence is 13 residues long. The junction had 1 base not matched to a gene; V was cut back by 9 bases and J by 0 bases. Looked up from germline, CDR1 is KGHDR and CDR2 is SFDVKD. The DNA of the CDR3 is TGTGCCACCTGGGACAGCTCCTACAATGAGCAGTTCTTC. It encodes CATWDSSYNEQFF.

The J gene is TRBJ2-7, the V gene TRBV11-2; 9 nucleotides match TRBD1. Trimming took 5 bases from V and 1 from J; bases not matched to a gene: 3. There are 14 residues in the CDR3. Germline-derived CDR1 and CDR2 are SGHAT and FQNNGV. The CDR3 nucleotides are TGTGCCAGCAGCCAAGACAGGGGGTCCTACGAGCAGTACTTC. Residues: CASSQDRGSYEQYF.

The chain has TRBV20-1 and TRBJ1-2; D is perhaps TRBD1 (6 bases). Germline V lookup: CDR1 DFQATT, CDR2 SNEGSKA (reference sequence). With 3 bases removed from V and 1 base from J, the gap between germline ends came to 18 bases. The CDR3 contains 16 residues. CDR3 nucleotides: TGCAGTGCTAGTACGGGACAAAGGAGCGGTAACTATGGCTACACCTTC. This codes for CSASTGQRSGNYGYTF.

The genes are TRBV5-4 and TRBJ1-1; D might be TRBD1 (5 bases). The germline CDR1 and CDR2 sequences are SGHNT and YYREEE (reference sequence). V lost 9 bases and J lost 1, with 10 bases in between. The CDR3 has 12 residues. CDR3 sequence (DNA): TGTGCCACCTCTAGGGGGAACACTGAAGCTTTCTTT. Translated: CATSRGNTEAFF.

Only one count was recorded for this clone. The chain combines TRBV7-9 with TRBJ1-4; D possibly corresponds to TRBD1 (5 bases). Trimming pared 5 bases from V and 8 bases from J, leaving 24 bases between. Germline CDR1 SEHNR, CDR2 FQNEAQ (reference sequence). The CDR3 has 17 amino acids. CDR3 nucleotides: TGTGCCAGCAGCGCCAACAGGCCTGTTCTCTCGTCAGAAAAACTGTTTTTT. Protein product: CASSANRPVLSSEKLFF.

The gene calls are TRBV7-2 and TRBJ1-2, with TRBD1 as a possible D gene (5 bases). Trimming left V 2 bases short and J 8 bases short, with 15 bases between. Germline V CDR1 and CDR2: SGHTA, FQGNSA. The CDR3 loop spans 14 amino acids. CDR3 loop: CASSLQGQVKGYTF. CDR3 in DNA: TGTGCCAGCAGCTTACAGGGTCAGGTCAAAGGCTACACCTTC.

The genes are TRBV21-1 and TRBJ2-7; the DNA was not used to check the table's D call, TRBD1. TRBV21-1 constitutes a pseudogene. CDR3 length: 18 amino acids. As DNA, the CDR3 is TGTGCCAGCAGCAAAGTGGTCCGGACAGGCGGCTGGGCCTACGAGCAGTACGTC. Its translation: CASSKVVRTGGWAYEQYV.

J is TRBJ2-5 and V is TRBV7-2; D is possibly TRBD1 (5 bases). Trimming took 4 bases from V and 2 from J, leaving 8 bases between them. The CDR3 extends over 13 amino acids. Germline V gene data show CDR1 as SGHTA and CDR2 as FQGNSA. CDR3 sequence reads: CASSSDKQETQYF. The DNA of the CDR3 is TGTGCCAGCAGCTCGGACAAGCAAGAGACCCAGTACTTC.